Reported below is one T cell receptor beta chain. Some clones are missing from TCRdb's copy, which holds only in-frame ones; the method was immunoSEQ multiplex PCR. The repertoire has 60,000 or so clones, 94% of them found once; the top ten carry around 0.15%. These data belong to a study of CD4 T cells in relation to SARS-CoV-2 and coronaviruses. At the level of the study: The HLA restriction of the shared crossreactive spike epitopes was mapped.

Unexposed donor CD4+ T cells date from 2011-2018, before the COVID-19 pandemic. Naive and memory CD4+ T cells came from enriched cryopreserved PBMCs. Sequenced: naive CD4+ T cells from PBMCs. The subset denotes: naive CD4+ T cells isolated by negative enrichment. This sequence originates from a human donor in good health.

The CDR3 sequence: CASSSQGYEQYF. DNA for the CDR3: TGTGCCAGCAGTTCTCAGGGCTACGAGCAGTACTTC. V and J are TRBV6-2 or TRBV6-3 and TRBJ2-7, with TRBD1 as a possible D gene (5 bases). Germline CDR1 and CDR2: MNHEY and SVGEGT. The CDR3 has 12 residues. V lost 4 bases and J 3 bases, leaving 7 bases between the germline ends.